This TCR beta chain emerged from a study of response to subunit inactivated influenza vaccine. This clonotype was recorded at least ten times. Its antigen is undetermined. TCRdb called the RT-PCR reads again in MiXCR, with one record for every CDR3 protein. The sample records 650,000 to 800,000 distinct CDR3 sequences, about 15% being singletons. General study results and limits: Authors suggested each seasonal influenza vaccination recruits few new T cells.

This TCR was sampled from a man aged 45-65 years who received an inactivated influenza vaccine. This specimen consisted of PBMCs from blood, obtained less than 15 days before vaccination.

This CDR3 reads CASSQDTEAFF. In nucleotides, the CDR3 is TGTGCCAGCAGCCAAGACACTGAAGCTTTCTTT. The V and J genes are TRBV7-2 and TRBJ1-1; D is unresolved. The V and J ends lost 5 bases and 3 bases respectively, with 4 bases between them. The CDR3 spans 11 residues. CDR1 and CDR2 (germline): SGHTA, FQGNSA.